Sequencing of this T cell receptor (beta chain) was carried out in a study of OX40 agonist ivuxolimab in advanced cancers. The overall study: Among those treated, three patients had partial responses, one with hepatocellular carcinoma and two with cutaneous melanoma. Study-wide points: Partial responders dosed at 0.1-3.0 mg/kg displayed clonal expansion ranking among the lowest. In CD8+ T cells, expanded clones were on average more numerous than in CD4+.

On this clone: Antigen: not known.

The assay was immunoSEQ multiplex PCR, and TCRdb's table has in-frame clones only and misses some. The sample lists some 94,000 clones, approximately 90% occurring once. Germline lookup yields CDR1 KGHSH and CDR2 LQKENI. The CDR3 is 15 residues long. The V gene end was trimmed by 3 bases and the J gene end by 1 base; junction bases not matched to a gene: 3. The specimen was CD4+ or CD8+ T cells sorted from blood, collected in a trial of the OX40 agonist ivuxolimab. The gene calls are TRBV18 and TRBJ1-3, with 7 bases fitting TRBD1. This receptor was obtained from an adult with an advanced solid tumor such as melanoma, head and neck, liver or kidney cancer. CDR3 nucleotides: TGTGCCAGCTCACCGGACAGGTTGTCTGGAAACACCATATATTTT. Its protein is CASSPDRLSGNTIYF.